This T cell receptor beta chain was identified in a study of CD8 T cells in ankylosing spondylitis. Ten or more counts support this clonotype. Its antigen is unidentified. TCRdb reanalysed the 5' RACE reads using MiXCR and keeps one entry per CDR3 protein. Of 150,000 to 200,000 distinct CDR3 sequences detected, more than 9% appear once; the ten largest clones hold roughly 28%. Study-level findings and limits: Reports say disease-linked clones showed up significantly more in matched ankylosing spondylitis synovial fluid.

This TCR was sampled from a male donor with ankylosing spondylitis or in good health (not recorded which). Material: blood, either unsorted or a sorted T cell fraction (not recorded which).

This chain's CDR3 is CASSQDLSVYEQYF. CDR3 bases: TGCGCCAGCAGCCAAGATCTTAGTGTCTACGAGCAGTACTTC. The chain recombines TRBV4-3 with TRBJ2-7; no reliable D call. The germline gives CDR1 LGHNA, CDR2 YSLEER. V gave up 0 bases and J gave up 3 bases, with 9 bases separating them. The CDR3 extends over 14 amino acids.